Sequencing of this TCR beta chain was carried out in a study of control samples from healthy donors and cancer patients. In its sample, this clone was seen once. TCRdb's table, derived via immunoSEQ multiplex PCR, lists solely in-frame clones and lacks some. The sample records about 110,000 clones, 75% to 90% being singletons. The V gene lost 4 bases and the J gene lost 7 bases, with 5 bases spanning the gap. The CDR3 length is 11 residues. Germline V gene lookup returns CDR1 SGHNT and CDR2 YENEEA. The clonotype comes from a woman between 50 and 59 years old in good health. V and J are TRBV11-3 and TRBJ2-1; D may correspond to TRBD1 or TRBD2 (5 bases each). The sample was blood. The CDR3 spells CASSWGNEQFF. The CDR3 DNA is TGTGCCAGCAGCTGGGGGAATGAGCAGTTCTTC. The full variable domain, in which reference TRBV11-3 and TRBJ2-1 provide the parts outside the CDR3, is EAGVVQSPRYKIIEKKQPVAFWCNPISGHNTLYWYLQNLGQGPELLIRYENEEAVDDSQLPKDRFSAERLKGVDSTLKIQPAELGDSAVYLCASSWGNEQFFGPGTRLTVL.